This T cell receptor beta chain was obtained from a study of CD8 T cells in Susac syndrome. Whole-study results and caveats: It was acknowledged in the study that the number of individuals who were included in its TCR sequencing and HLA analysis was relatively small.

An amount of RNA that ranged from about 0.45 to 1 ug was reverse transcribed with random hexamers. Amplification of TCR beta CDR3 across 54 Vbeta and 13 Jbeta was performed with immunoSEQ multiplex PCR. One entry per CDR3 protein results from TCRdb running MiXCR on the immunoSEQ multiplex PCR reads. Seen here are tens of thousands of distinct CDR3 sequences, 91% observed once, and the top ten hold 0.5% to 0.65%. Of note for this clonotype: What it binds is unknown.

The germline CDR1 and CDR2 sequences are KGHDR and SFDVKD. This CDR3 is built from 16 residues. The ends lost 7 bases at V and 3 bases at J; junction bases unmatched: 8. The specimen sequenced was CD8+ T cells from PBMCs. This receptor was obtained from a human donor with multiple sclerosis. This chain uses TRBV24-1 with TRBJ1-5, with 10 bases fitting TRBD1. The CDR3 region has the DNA TGTGCCACCAGCGGGACAGGGGCAGATGCCAATCAGCCCCAGCATTTT. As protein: CATSGTGADANQPQHF.